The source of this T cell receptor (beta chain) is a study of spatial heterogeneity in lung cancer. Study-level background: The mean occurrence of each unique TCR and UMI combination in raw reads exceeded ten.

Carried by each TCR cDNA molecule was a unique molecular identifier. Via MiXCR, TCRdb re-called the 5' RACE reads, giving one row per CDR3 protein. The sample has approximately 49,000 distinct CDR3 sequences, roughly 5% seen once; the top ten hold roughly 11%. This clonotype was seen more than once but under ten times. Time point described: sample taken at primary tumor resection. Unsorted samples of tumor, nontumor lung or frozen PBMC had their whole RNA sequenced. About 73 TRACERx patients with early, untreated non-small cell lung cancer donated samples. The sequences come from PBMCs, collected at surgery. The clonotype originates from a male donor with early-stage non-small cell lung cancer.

The CDR3: CSASEQGYEQYF. The CDR3 coding sequence is TGCAGTGCTAGTGAACAGGGCTACGAGCAGTACTTC. The chain links TRBV20-1 to TRBJ2-7; D possibly corresponds to TRBD1 (6 bases). Trimming shortened V by 3 bases and J by 3 bases, and 9 bases separated the two germline ends. Per the germline V gene, CDR1 is DFQATT and CDR2 is SNEGSKA (reference sequence). This CDR3 is 12 amino acids long.